This TCR beta chain was profiled in a study of cytomegalovirus exposure and HLA in healthy donors. Overall study context: The early release's HLA-typed donors yielded 78 million or so unique TCRs.

The PCR was carried out with 60 Vbeta primers and 13 Jbeta primers. Profiling relied on immunoSEQ multiplex PCR, and the TCRdb table lists in-frame clones only, not all of them. The profile shows approximately 160,000 clones, around 63% of them singletons. Points on this clone: Its antigen is not known.

Each donor's status was that of a healthy bone marrow donor. Study observations and caveats: As a later analysis showed, a missense DCLRE1C variant was linked to trimming of TCR beta V- and J-genes.

The receptor was isolated from a young woman in good health and CMV-seropositive. The specimen sequenced was PBMCs.

CDR3 amino acids: CASSHTGANEQYF. CDR3 DNA sequence: TGCGCCAGCAGTCACACAGGGGCGAACGAGCAGTACTTC. The genes are TRBV5-1 and TRBJ2-7; 7 nucleotides agree with TRBD1. Per germline, CDR1 SGHRS and CDR2 YFSETQ. The CDR3 covers 13 residues. The J segment lost 5 bases and the V segment lost 5 bases, leaving 7 bases of the junction unmatched.